Listed below are T cell receptor beta chains from one sample, sequenced in a study of cytomegalovirus exposure and HLA in healthy donors. Method: immunoSEQ multiplex PCR; TCRdb's copy keeps in-frame clones and lacks some. The sample consists of some 120,000 clones, 76% of them appearing once. Sequencing used PBMCs. The receptors stem from a man aged 50-59 years in good health and CMV-seronegative. The CDR3 runs from the conserved cysteine through the conserved F or W. D genes are given only for firm matches. The listing skips clone size in some rows; elsewhere it reads once, few, many or a size class.

V gene: TRBV7-9
D gene: -
clone size: -
J gene: TRBJ2-5
CDR3 DNA: TGTGCCAGCACCCGGGGGACCGGCCAAGAGACCCAGTACTTC
CDR3 protein: CASTRGTGQETQYF

V gene: TRBV7-2
D gene: TRBD2
clone size: -
J gene: TRBJ2-3
CDR3 DNA: TGTGCCGGCCAAGCGGGGCCCCACACAGATACGCAGTATTTT
CDR3 protein: CAGQAGPHTDTQYF

V gene: TRBV19
D gene: -
clone size: -
J gene: TRBJ1-4
CDR3 DNA: TGTGCCAGTAGTATAAATGCAGCAACTAATGAAAAACTGTTTTTT
CDR3 protein: CASSINAATNEKLFF

V gene: TRBV2
D gene: -
clone size: -
J gene: TRBJ2-2
CDR3 DNA: TGTGCCAGCACTTGGCTTTCAAACACCGGGGAGCTGTTTTTT
CDR3 protein: CASTWLSNTGELFF

V gene: TRBV7-9
D gene: -
clone size: -
J gene: TRBJ1-6
CDR3 DNA: TGTGCCAGCAGCTTAGGGACAGTTCAAATTAATTCACCCCTCCACTTT
CDR3 protein: CASSLGTVQINSPLHF

V gene: TRBV4-2
D gene: TRBD2
clone size: -
J gene: TRBJ2-3
CDR3 DNA: TGTGCCAGCAGCCAAGAAGGACTAGCGGGGGGGACGAGGGCAGATACGCAGTATTTT
CDR3 protein: CASSQEGLAGGTRADTQYF

V gene: TRBV11-2
D gene: -
clone size: few
J gene: TRBJ2-6
CDR3 DNA: TGTGCCAGCAGGCCGATGAGCGACCCCTCTGGGGCCAACGTCCTGACTTTC
CDR3 protein: CASRPMSDPSGANVLTF

V gene: TRBV18
D gene: -
clone size: -
J gene: TRBJ1-1
CDR3 DNA: TGTGCCAGCTCCGGGGGGCAGGACACTGAAGCTTTCTTT
CDR3 protein: CASSGGQDTEAFF

V gene: TRBV28
D gene: -
clone size: -
J gene: TRBJ2-2
CDR3 DNA: TGTGCCAGCAGTTTTAAGAGGACCGGGGAGCTGTTTTTT
CDR3 protein: CASSFKRTGELFF

V gene: TRBV27
D gene: -
clone size: few
J gene: TRBJ1-2
CDR3 DNA: TGTGCCAGCAGTGGAGGGGCAGGGCTTGGCTACACCTTC
CDR3 protein: CASSGGAGLGYTF

V gene: TRBV19
D gene: TRBD1
clone size: -
J gene: TRBJ1-2
CDR3 DNA: TGTGCCAGTAGATCGGGACAGGGCTACTATGGCTACACCTTC
CDR3 protein: CASRSGQGYYGYTF

V gene: TRBV19
D gene: TRBD2
clone size: -
J gene: TRBJ2-5
CDR3 DNA: TGTGCCAGTAGTATGGGCCCCCCTAGCGGACAAGAGACCCAGTACTTC
CDR3 protein: CASSMGPPSGQETQYF

V gene: TRBV5-1
D gene: TRBD1
clone size: -
J gene: TRBJ2-1
CDR3 DNA: TGCGCCAGCAGCCAAATTACGGGACAGGGCTACAATGAGCAGTTCTTC
CDR3 protein: CASSQITGQGYNEQFF

V gene: TRBV7-2
D gene: TRBD2
clone size: -
J gene: TRBJ2-7
CDR3 DNA: TGTGCCAGCAGCTTTAGCGGGGACTACGAGCAGTACTTC
CDR3 protein: CASSFSGDYEQYF

V gene: TRBV19
D gene: TRBD1
clone size: -
J gene: TRBJ2-5
CDR3 DNA: TGTGCCAGTAGTAGGACAGGGGCCGTGGAGACCCAGTACTTC
CDR3 protein: CASSRTGAVETQYF

V gene: TRBV18
D gene: -
clone size: -
J gene: TRBJ1-2
CDR3 DNA: TGTGCCAGCTCACCGGAGGGCGGCCATGGGGGCTACACCTTC
CDR3 protein: CASSPEGGHGGYTF

V gene: TRBV19
D gene: -
clone size: -
J gene: TRBJ1-1
CDR3 DNA: TGTGCCAGTAGTATACAAGGTGCGGGCACTGAAGCTTTCTTT
CDR3 protein: CASSIQGAGTEAFF

V gene: TRBV5-5
D gene: -
clone size: -
J gene: TRBJ1-2
CDR3 DNA: TGTGCCAGCAGCTCGGGAACATGGGTGGCAGAGGATGGCTACACCTTC
CDR3 protein: CASSSGTWVAEDGYTF

V gene: TRBV29-1
D gene: -
clone size: -
J gene: TRBJ2-1
CDR3 DNA: TGCAGCGTTGAAGATCCCCAGGAATACAATGAGCAGTTCTTC
CDR3 protein: CSVEDPQEYNEQFF

V gene: TRBV29-1
D gene: -
clone size: -
J gene: TRBJ2-1
CDR3 DNA: TGCAGCGTTGACCCGTACAATGAGCAGTTCTTC
CDR3 protein: CSVDPYNEQFF

V gene: TRBV9
D gene: TRBD1
clone size: -
J gene: TRBJ2-2
CDR3 DNA: TGTGCCAGCAGCGTAGGGACAGGGACCGGGGAGCTGTTTTTT
CDR3 protein: CASSVGTGTGELFF

V gene: TRBV2
D gene: -
clone size: -
J gene: TRBJ1-4
CDR3 DNA: TGTGCCAGCAATAGCGCACGGGTTGAAAAACTGTTTTTT
CDR3 protein: CASNSARVEKLFF

V gene: TRBV7-2
D gene: TRBD2
clone size: -
J gene: TRBJ2-1
CDR3 DNA: TGTGCCAGCAGCGTCGTAGCGGGGGGCTCCAATGAGCAGTTCTTC
CDR3 protein: CASSVVAGGSNEQFF

V gene: TRBV6-5
D gene: -
clone size: -
J gene: TRBJ2-2
CDR3 DNA: TGTGCCAGCAGTTACCGTTCCGGGGAGCTGTTTTTT
CDR3 protein: CASSYRSGELFF

V gene: TRBV6-1
D gene: TRBD1
clone size: few
J gene: TRBJ1-2
CDR3 DNA: TGTGCCAGCACCCGGACAGGGAACGGCTACACCTTC
CDR3 protein: CASTRTGNGYTF

V gene: TRBV4-3
D gene: -
clone size: -
J gene: TRBJ1-5
CDR3 DNA: TGCGCCAGCAGCCAGTCATACAAGCAGGGTAACGAGGGCAATCAGCCCCAGCATTTT
CDR3 protein: CASSQSYKQGNEGNQPQHF

V gene: TRBV6-1
D gene: TRBD2
clone size: -
J gene: TRBJ2-1
CDR3 DNA: TGTGCCAGCAGGGGAGCGGGGGAGAGAGGTGAGCAGTTCTTC
CDR3 protein: CASRGAGERGEQFF

V gene: TRBV19
D gene: -
clone size: -
J gene: TRBJ2-7
CDR3 DNA: TGTGCCAGTAGTATCATGGGCGGGTCCTCCTACGAGCAGTACTTC
CDR3 protein: CASSIMGGSSYEQYF

V gene: TRBV15
D gene: -
clone size: -
J gene: TRBJ1-5
CDR3 DNA: TGTGCCACCAGCAGAGACGGAACAGGGTATCAGCCCCAGCATTTT
CDR3 protein: CATSRDGTGYQPQHF

V gene: TRBV5-6
D gene: TRBD1
clone size: -
J gene: TRBJ1-2
CDR3 DNA: TGTGCCAGCAGGGGGACAGGGGGCGCCCCCATCTATGGCTACACCTTC
CDR3 protein: CASRGTGGAPIYGYTF

V gene: TRBV10-3
D gene: -
clone size: -
J gene: TRBJ1-5
CDR3 DNA: TGTGCCATCTCCCTTGAGAGAGATCAGCCCCAGCATTTT
CDR3 protein: CAISLERDQPQHF

V gene: TRBV11-2
D gene: -
clone size: -
J gene: TRBJ1-1
CDR3 DNA: TGTGCCAGCAGCTTAGCTCAGGGCACTGAAGCTTTCTTT
CDR3 protein: CASSLAQGTEAFF

V gene: TRBV9
D gene: -
clone size: few
J gene: TRBJ2-5
CDR3 DNA: TGTGCCAGCAGCGCCTACAGCTCTCAAGAGACCCAGTACTTC
CDR3 protein: CASSAYSSQETQYF

V gene: TRBV5-1
D gene: -
clone size: -
J gene: TRBJ1-4
CDR3 DNA: TGCGCCAGCAGCTTGGATTCAGGGTCGGACGAAAAACTGTTTTTT
CDR3 protein: CASSLDSGSDEKLFF

V gene: TRBV7-8
D gene: -
clone size: -
J gene: TRBJ1-1
CDR3 DNA: TGTGCCAGCAGCTTAGAGGGATGGGGAGGTGCTTTCTTT
CDR3 protein: CASSLEGWGGAFF

V gene: TRBV5-4
D gene: TRBD2
clone size: few
J gene: TRBJ2-1
CDR3 DNA: TGTGCCAGCAGCTTCCGACTAGCGGCAAATGAGCAGTTCTTC
CDR3 protein: CASSFRLAANEQFF

V gene: TRBV7-3
D gene: TRBD1
clone size: once
J gene: TRBJ1-1
CDR3 DNA: TGTGCCAGCAGCATATCGGACAGGGGTGACACTGAAGCTTTCTTT
CDR3 protein: CASSISDRGDTEAFF

V gene: TRBV9
D gene: -
clone size: -
J gene: TRBJ1-2
CDR3 DNA: TGTGCCAGCAGCGTAGAATCCAGGGACAATGGCTACACCTTC
CDR3 protein: CASSVESRDNGYTF

V gene: TRBV5-1
D gene: TRBD2
clone size: -
J gene: TRBJ2-5
CDR3 DNA: TGCGCCAGCAGCTGGGGCCCGTTAGCGGGGGAGCCGGAGACCCAGTACTTC
CDR3 protein: CASSWGPLAGEPETQYF

V gene: TRBV9
D gene: -
clone size: few
J gene: TRBJ2-3
CDR3 DNA: TGTGCCAGCAGCGTAGGGGGGCAGGCCACAGATACGCAGTATTTT
CDR3 protein: CASSVGGQATDTQYF

V gene: TRBV2
D gene: -
clone size: -
J gene: TRBJ1-5
CDR3 DNA: TGTGCCAGCAGTGCCCACAATCAGCCCCAGCATTTT
CDR3 protein: CASSAHNQPQHF